These 8 T cell receptor beta chains share one sample of origin, sequenced in a study of shared clonotypes between healthy human individuals (dated by TCRdb to 2018 to 2021). Libraries were built with the immunoSEQ multiplex PCR assay. The immuneACCESS repertoire file appears here via TCRdb, limited to in-frame rearrangements. These files lack a portion of the clones; in checked studies, under half of the deficit traces to unresolved V genes, and the cause of the others is not known. This sample comprises around 2,000,000 clones, 85% to 95% of them detected only once. 1.5% to 2% of the sample rests with the top ten. CD8 naive samples consisted of CD45RO-negative cells that were positively selected for CCR7, yielding a CD45RA+CCR7+ population without TemRA cells. Material: naive CD8+ T cells from PBMCs. The intended sense of this specimen's cell subset or site label: CD45RA+CCR7+. These receptors all stem from a man between 18 and 29 years old in good health. Some clones in this sample may be carry-over from other donors' samples.

The chain carries TRBV5-6 and TRBJ1-1; 12 bases align to TRBD1. Germline values: CDR1 SGHDT, CDR2 YYEEEE. The CDR3 is 16 residues long. The J segment lost 4 bases and the V segment lost 2 bases, leaving 6 bases of the junction unmatched. CDR3 DNA: TGTGCCAGCAGCTTAGGGACAGGGGGCCGGGGCACTGAAGCTTTCTTT. Protein: CASSLGTGGRGTEAFF.

This clone was recorded once. The V gene is TRBV27, the J gene TRBJ2-3; D possibly uses TRBD1 or TRBD2 (6 bases each). Germline V lookup: CDR1 MNHEY, CDR2 SMNVEV (reference sequence). CDR3 length equals 16 residues. V was shortened by 3 bases and J by 0 bases, with 13 bases between the two germline ends. The CDR3 loop is CASSFSGQSSTDTQYF. For the CDR3, the DNA is TGTGCCAGCAGTTTTAGCGGACAGAGCAGCACAGATACGCAGTATTTT.

V and J are TRBV28 and TRBJ2-2; D is perhaps TRBD1 (6 bases). The CDR3 is 16 amino acids. Germline CDR1 reads MDHEN; CDR2 reads SYDVKM. V dropped 6 bases and J dropped 1 base, with 15 bases sitting between them. This CDR3 reads CASREERGMNTGELFF. DNA for the CDR3: TGTGCCAGCAGGGAAGAAAGGGGGATGAACACCGGGGAGCTGTTTTTT. Based on the CDR3 plus reference TRBV28 and TRBJ2-2, the full variable domain is DVKVTQSSRYLVKRTGEKVFLECVQDMDHENMFWYRQDPGLGLRLIYFSYDVKMKEKGDIPEGYSVSREKKERFSLILESASTNQTSMYLCASREERGMNTGELFFGEGSRLTVL.

This sequence joins TRBV5-5 and TRBJ2-5, with a possible D match to TRBD1 (5 bases). Germline V gene lookup returns CDR1 SGHKS and CDR2 YYEKEE (reference sequence). Trimming removed 4 bases from V and 2 bases from J, with 15 bases in between. The CDR3 totals 15 residues. CDR3 in DNA: TGTGCCAGCAGCAACAATCAGGGTCTGCAAGAGACCCAGTACTTC. This codes for CASSNNQGLQETQYF. Combining the CDR3 with reference TRBV5-5 and TRBJ2-5 gives the whole variable domain DAGVTQSPTHLIKTRGQQVTLRCSPISGHKSVSWYQQVLGQGPQFIFQYYEKEERGRGNFPDRFSARQFPNYSSELNVNALLLGDSALYLCASSNNQGLQETQYFGPGTRLLVL.

This rearrangement joins TRBV11-2 to TRBJ1-2, with 7 nucleotides matching TRBD1. Germline-derived CDR1 and CDR2 are SGHAT and FQNNGV. The junction had 6 bases not matched to a gene; V was cut back by 5 bases and J by 6 bases. The CDR3 covers 13 residues. This CDR3 reads CASSPRTGDGYTF. The DNA for the CDR3 is TGTGCCAGCAGCCCGAGGACAGGCGATGGCTACACCTTC.

The chain couples TRBV7-2 to TRBJ2-1; weak D call: TRBD2 (6 bases). This CDR3 comprises 15 residues. The V end was cut by 1 base, the J end by 3 bases, with 10 bases between. Germline CDR1 reads SGHTA; CDR2 reads FQGNSA. The CDR3 sequence is CASSLGPSVYNEQFF. CDR3 nucleotides: TGTGCCAGCAGCTTAGGACCTAGCGTCTACAATGAGCAGTTCTTC.

The chain recombines TRBV27 with TRBJ1-1; D is unresolved. Looked up from germline, CDR1 is MNHEY and CDR2 is SMNVEV (reference sequence). The V gene lost 6 bases and the J gene lost 7 bases, with 15 bases spanning the gap. The CDR3 is 13 residues long. CDR3 protein: CASSYQAWDEAFF. The CDR3, as DNA: TGTGCCAGCAGCTACCAGGCGTGGGATGAAGCTTTCTTT.

The chain carries TRBV6-1 and TRBJ2-5, with D possibly being TRBD1 (6 bases). The CDR3 is 15 amino acids. V shed 4 bases and J shed 0 bases, with 12 bases lying between them. Per germline, CDR1 MNHNS and CDR2 SASEGT. CDR3 nucleotide sequence: TGTGCCAGCAGTGTCGGGACAACGTACCAAGAGACCCAGTACTTC. Translated, it gives CASSVGTTYQETQYF.